The clone carrying this TCR beta chain was seen ten or more times. The data derive from a study of human T cells and chemical hapten exposure. Looking at the study overall: Subjects had 2% DPC placed on about 2 cm by about 2 cm of upper inner arm skin for sensitization. TCR yield per sample varied, mainly due to pooled library volumes.

This CDR3 spans 12 amino acids. Trimming removed 2 bases at V and 9 bases at J, with 8 bases between. From the RACE reads, TCRdb called clonotypes with MiXCR, one entry per CDR3 protein. The sample has over 100,000 distinct CDR3 sequences, about 11% seen once. Time point indicated: patch test 3, about 24 weeks after DPC sensitization. Documented treatment: therapeutic diphenylcyclopropenone sensitization with weekly scalp DPC. This chain connects TRBV12-3 or TRBV12-4 to TRBJ2-1; D might be TRBD1 or TRBD2, each matching 6 bases. This specimen was whole blood, taken in connection with sensitization to the hapten diphenylcyclopropenone (DPC). The origin of this receptor is a woman aged 45-65 years with alopecia areata. Some clones in this sample may be carry-over from other donors' samples. The DNA of the CDR3 is TGTGCCAGCAGTTTAAGGGGGGCTGAGCAGTTCTTC. Its protein is CASSLRGAEQFF.